These 16 T cell receptor beta chains originate from one sample sequenced in a study of blood T cell repertoires in COVID-19. Sequencing used immunoSEQ multiplex PCR; TCRdb keeps in-frame clones, though not all of them. The sample lists some 200,000 clones; 89% were seen once. The specimen sequenced was PBMCs or T cells enriched from blood (not recorded which). These receptor sequences come from a young woman who had recovered from COVID-19.

This sequence joins TRBV30 and TRBJ2-1, with 11 bases matching TRBD2. This CDR3 has 12 amino acids. Trimming at V came to 6 bases and at J to 7 bases, leaving 2 bases not matched to a gene. Germline V gene data show CDR1 as GTSNPN and CDR2 as SVGIG (reference sequence). The CDR3 coding sequence is TGTGCCTGTAGCGGGGGGGCGAATGAGCAGTTCTTC. Its protein is CACSGGANEQFF. Full variable domain (outside the CDR3, taken from reference TRBV30 and TRBJ2-1): SQTIHQWPATLVQPVGSPLSLECTVEGTSNPNLYWYRQAAGRGLQLLFYSVGIGQISSEVPQNLSASRPQDRQFILSSKKLLLSDSGFYLCACSGGANEQFFGPGTRLTVL.

The rearrangement links TRBV4-1 to TRBJ2-1; perhaps TRBD1 as D (5 bases). This CDR3 contains 17 residues. Germline CDR1 is MGHRA and CDR2 is YSYEKL. Deletions cut 1 base from V and 5 bases from J, with 18 bases between. Written as DNA, the CDR3 is TGCGCCAGCAGCCAAGTCCCCCAGGGCCGAACCAACAATGAGCAGTTCTTC. Amino acid sequence: CASSQVPQGRTNNEQFF.

CDR3 in amino acids: CASLRVSSYNSPLHF. The CDR3 DNA is TGTGCCAGCTTGCGGGTTAGCTCCTATAATTCACCCCTCCACTTT. This chain connects TRBV2 to TRBJ1-6; D gene ambiguous. The germline V gene has CDR1 SNHLY and CDR2 FYNNEI. Trimming took 8 bases from V and 0 from J, leaving 11 bases between them. This CDR3 comprises 15 residues.

The chain has TRBV12-3 or TRBV12-4 and TRBJ2-1; 8 bases are a match to TRBD1. The J segment lost 15 bases and the V segment lost 6 bases, leaving 7 bases of the junction unmatched. CDR3 size: 11 residues. The CDR3 DNA sequence: TGTGCCAGCAGCCTTGGACAGGGTTGGTTCTTC. Its translation is CASSLGQGWFF.

The chain recombines TRBV28 with TRBJ2-7; the D is unclear. V lost 5 bases to trimming and J lost 1 base, with 15 bases between them. Per germline, CDR1 MDHEN and CDR2 SYDVKM. CDR3 size: 15 residues. In DNA, the CDR3 is TGTGCCAGCAGTCCCCAAGGAGTTCCATCCTACGAGCAGTACTTC. It yields the protein CASSPQGVPSYEQYF.

J is TRBJ1-4 and V is TRBV4-1; 7 nucleotides match TRBD1. V lost 3 bases to trimming and J lost 5 bases; unmatched junction nucleotides: 3. The germline V gene has CDR1 MGHRA and CDR2 YSYEKL. The CDR3 is made up of 14 amino acids. The CDR3 region has the DNA TGCGCCAGCAGCCATCGACAGGGAAATGAAAAACTGTTTTTT. Its protein product is CASSHRQGNEKLFF.

V gene TRBV2 combines with J gene TRBJ1-1, with a possible D match to TRBD1 (5 bases). Germline V gives CDR1 SNHLY, CDR2 FYNNEI. Between the trimmed V and J ends, which lost 8 bases and 0 bases, there was a span of 10 bases. The CDR3 contains 13 residues. The CDR3 here is CASSGGMNTEAFF. In DNA, the CDR3 is TGTGCCAGCTCCGGGGGGATGAACACTGAAGCTTTCTTT.

This chain connects TRBV18 to TRBJ2-3; D uncertain. Trimming pared 3 bases from V and 5 bases from J, leaving 12 bases between. Germline-derived CDR1 and CDR2 are KGHSH and LQKENI. This CDR3 comprises 14 residues. Here the CDR3 reads CASSPSVAQDTQYF. For the CDR3, the DNA is TGTGCCAGCTCACCTTCCGTGGCCCAAGATACGCAGTATTTT.

This clone was found once. This chain links TRBV3-1 (or the pseudogene TRBV3-2) with TRBJ1-2; no clear D. V dropped 2 bases and J dropped 8 bases, with 12 bases sitting between them. Germline V gives CDR1 LGHDT, CDR2 YNNKEL (reference sequence). The CDR3 has 13 amino acids. The CDR3 is CASSQLLAGGYTF. In DNA, the CDR3 is TGTGCCAGCAGCCAACTACTCGCGGGGGGCTACACCTTC.

V is TRBV5-1 and J is TRBJ2-3; D not resolved. From germline, CDR1 is SGHRS and CDR2 YFSETQ. Trimming took off 3 bases at V and 3 bases at J, with 2 bases between the two ends. The CDR3 runs 11 residues. CDR3: CASSSTDTQYF. The CDR3 nucleotides are TGCGCCAGCAGCTCGACAGATACGCAGTATTTT.

V usage is TRBV6-5 and J usage is TRBJ2-5, with 9 positions matching TRBD2. Germline V lookup: CDR1 MNHEY, CDR2 SVGAGI. This CDR3 is built from 15 residues. V gave up 2 bases and J gave up 4 bases; unmatched junction bases: 5. Here the CDR3 DNA reads TGTGCCAGCAGTTACGAGCGGGGGGCGGGAGAGACCCAGTACTTC. Translation gives CASSYERGAGETQYF.

The chain links TRBV4-1 to TRBJ2-2; D is perhaps TRBD1 (5 bases). Germline V CDR1 and CDR2: MGHRA, YSYEKL. The CDR3 is made up of 18 amino acids. Trimming removed 4 bases from V and 7 bases from J, with 25 bases in between. DNA for the CDR3: TGCGCCAGCAGCCGACCTTTCAAGGGGCAGTACTCCAGCGGGGAGCTGTTTTTT. The encoded protein is CASSRPFKGQYSSGELFF.

The chain recombines TRBV5-1 with TRBJ2-3, with 12 bases lining up with TRBD2. The CDR3 contains 17 residues. V shed 1 base, J shed 0 bases, and the junction held 3 bases outside the gene matches. Germline loops: CDR1 SGHRS, CDR2 YFSETQ. This CDR3 reads CASSLTLAGGSTDTQYF. DNA for the CDR3: TGCGCCAGCAGCTTGACGCTAGCGGGGGGGAGCACAGATACGCAGTATTTT.

The J gene is TRBJ2-3, the V gene TRBV19; the D gene is possibly TRBD2 (6 bases). Germline V gene sequence: CDR1 LNHDA, CDR2 SQIVND (reference sequence). The CDR3 is 10 residues long. Trimming left V 10 bases short and J 4 bases short, with 6 bases between. Here the CDR3 reads CATGADTQYF. The CDR3 coding sequence is TGTGCCACGGGGGCAGATACGCAGTATTTT.

This clone occurred once. The rearrangement uses TRBV24-1 and TRBJ2-3; weak D call: TRBD1 (6 bases). V was shortened by 4 bases and J by 2 bases, with 12 bases between the two germline ends. CDR1 and CDR2 from the germline V gene are KGHDR and SFDVKD. The CDR3 totals 15 residues. Here the CDR3 reads CATSEPGQITDTQYF. As DNA, the CDR3 is TGTGCCACCAGTGAACCCGGACAGATCACAGATACGCAGTATTTT.

The V call is TRBV4-1, the J call TRBJ2-5; 10 nucleotides match TRBD2. Germline CDR1 is MGHRA and CDR2 is YSYEKL. Trimming took 1 base from V and 5 from J; bases not matched to a gene: 10. This CDR3 contains 17 residues. The DNA of the CDR3 is TGCGCCAGCAGCCAAGTGGCCAGCGGGGGGGCCCGGGAGACCCAGTACTTC. It is translated as CASSQVASGGARETQYF.